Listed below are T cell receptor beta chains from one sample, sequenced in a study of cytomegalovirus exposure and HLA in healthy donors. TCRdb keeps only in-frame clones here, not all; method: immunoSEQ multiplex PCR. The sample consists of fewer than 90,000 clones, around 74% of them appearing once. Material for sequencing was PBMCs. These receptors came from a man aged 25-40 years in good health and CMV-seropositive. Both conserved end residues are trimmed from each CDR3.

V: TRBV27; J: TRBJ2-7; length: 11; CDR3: ASSLAGGYEQY
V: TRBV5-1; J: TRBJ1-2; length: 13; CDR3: ASSRQLSSAYGYT
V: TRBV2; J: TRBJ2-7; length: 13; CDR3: ASSEVRGGIYEQY
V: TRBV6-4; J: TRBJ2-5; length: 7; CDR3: DTGETQY
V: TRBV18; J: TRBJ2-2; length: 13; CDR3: ASSPYRTGAGELF
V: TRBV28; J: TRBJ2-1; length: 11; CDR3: ASSQTRGNEQF
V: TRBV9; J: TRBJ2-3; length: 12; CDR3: ASSVGESTDTQY
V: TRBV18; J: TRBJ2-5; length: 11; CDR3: ASSPGSGPEQY
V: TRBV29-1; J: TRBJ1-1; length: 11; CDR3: SVQGGMNTEAF
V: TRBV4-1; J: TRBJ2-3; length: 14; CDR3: ASSPWTGGQGDTQY